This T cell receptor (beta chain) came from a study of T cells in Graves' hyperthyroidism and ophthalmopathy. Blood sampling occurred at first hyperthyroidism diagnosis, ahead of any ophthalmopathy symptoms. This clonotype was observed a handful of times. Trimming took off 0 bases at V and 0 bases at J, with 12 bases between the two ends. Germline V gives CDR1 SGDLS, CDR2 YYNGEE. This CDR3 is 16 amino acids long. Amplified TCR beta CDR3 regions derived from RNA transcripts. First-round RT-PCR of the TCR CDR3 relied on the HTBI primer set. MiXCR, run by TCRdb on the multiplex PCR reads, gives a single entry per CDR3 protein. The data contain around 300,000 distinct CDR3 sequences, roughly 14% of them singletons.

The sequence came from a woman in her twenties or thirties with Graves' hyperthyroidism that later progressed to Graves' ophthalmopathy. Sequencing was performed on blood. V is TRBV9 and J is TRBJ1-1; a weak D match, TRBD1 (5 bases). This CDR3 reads CASSVGDGLMNTEAFF. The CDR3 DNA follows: TGTGCCAGCAGCGTAGGGGACGGCCTCATGAACACTGAAGCTTTCTTT.